This T cell receptor beta chain derives from a study of CD8 T cells in ankylosing spondylitis. Broader study findings: Disease-linked clones displayed a CD8+ phenotype and appeared relatively rarely in peripheral blood. Significant enrichment of disease-linked clones was reported in matched ankylosing spondylitis synovial fluid. It appeared that ankylosing spondylitis blood was characterized by a TCR beta motif of under ten highly homologous variants.

Using quantitative 5'-RACE with molecular barcodes, the authors made TCR beta libraries. TCRdb used MiXCR to reprocess the 5' RACE reads, holding one entry per CDR3 protein. The repertoire consists of around 340,000 distinct CDR3 sequences, with about 15% occurring once and the leading ten covering about 1%. CDR3 length: 13 amino acids. Losses at the gene ends were 6 bases for V and 5 bases for J; bases not matched to a gene: 7. This clonotype was recorded many times. The antigen is undetermined. The receptor's source is a male donor with ankylosing spondylitis or in good health (not recorded which). Sequencing input: blood, either unsorted or a sorted T cell fraction (not recorded which). The chain couples TRBV12-3 or TRBV12-4 to TRBJ2-7, with 7 bases aligning to TRBD1. The CDR3: CASRPTGRNEQYF. CDR3 nucleotide sequence: TGTGCCAGCAGGCCGACAGGGCGGAACGAGCAGTACTTC.